These 22 T cell receptor beta chains were sequenced from one sample in a study of cytomegalovirus exposure and HLA in healthy donors (TCRdb year 2017). The library came from the immunoSEQ multiplex PCR assay. For the multiplex PCR, a mixture combining 60 forward primers for TCR Vbeta segments and 13 reverse primers for TCR Jbeta segments was used. TCRdb holds this immuneACCESS table with in-frame rearrangements only. Some clones are missing; in checked studies, unresolved V genes explain under half, and the rest has no known cause. For this sample there are approximately 130,000 clones; 75% to 85% appear just once. The ten largest account for under 2% of the sample. Sequencing input: PBMCs. Receptors were obtained from a female donor in good health and CMV-seropositive.

The chain joins TRBV7-6 to TRBJ2-7; no clear D gene. The V end was cut by 1 base, the J end by 3 bases, with 10 bases between. Germline V gene sequence: CDR1 SGHVS, CDR2 FNYEAQ. The CDR3 sequence is 14 residues long. The CDR3 spells CASSLGNNHYEQYF. Here the CDR3 DNA reads TGTGCCAGCAGCTTAGGAAACAACCACTACGAGCAGTACTTC. The whole variable domain, filled in from reference TRBV7-6 and TRBJ2-7, reads GAGVSQSPRYKVTKRGQDVALRCDPISGHVSLYWYRQALGQGPEFLTYFNYEAQQDKSGLPNDRFSAERPEGSISTLTIQRTEQRDSAMYRCASSLGNNHYEQYFGPGTRLTVT.

The chain carries TRBV6-5 and TRBJ1-2; TRBD1 aligns across 10 bases. V shed 6 bases, J shed 4 bases, and the junction held 8 bases outside the gene matches. Germline assignment: CDR1 MNHEY and CDR2 SVGAGI. CDR3 length: 15 residues. CDR3 coding DNA: TGTGCCAGCAGAGCGCCGGGACAGGGGAGCTATGGCTACACCTTC. Its translation: CASRAPGQGSYGYTF.

The chain uses TRBV18 and TRBJ1-1; maybe TRBD1 (6 bases). CDR3 length: 16 amino acids. With 4 bases removed from V and 4 bases from J, the gap between germline ends came to 19 bases. In germline, CDR1 is KGHSH, CDR2 LQKENI. CDR3 sequence (DNA): TGTGCCAGCTCACGCGCTCGGACAGAAGGGATCACTGAAGCTTTCTTT. Residues: CASSRARTEGITEAFF.

The chain recombines TRBV15 with TRBJ2-1, with 7 nucleotides matching TRBD1. The V gene end was trimmed by 5 bases and the J gene end by 1 base; junction bases not matched to a gene: 2. The CDR3 runs to 14 residues. The germline V gene encodes CDR1 LNHNV and CDR2 YYDKDF (reference sequence). The CDR3 sequence is CATSEQGSYNEQFF. CDR3 bases: TGTGCCACCAGCGAACAGGGGTCCTACAATGAGCAGTTCTTC.

The chain employs TRBV5-6 and TRBJ2-3, with TRBD2 matching over 8 bases. The germline V gene has CDR1 SGHDT and CDR2 YYEEEE. This CDR3 has 17 residues. V lost 1 base, J lost 6 bases, and 13 bases stayed unmatched. CDR3 bases: TGTGCCAGCAGCTTGAGGGGTGGCGGGGGGACTCTGGATACGCAGTATTTT. Its protein is CASSLRGGGGTLDTQYF.

This chain uses TRBV5-4 with TRBJ2-3; TRBD2 aligns across 7 bases. J was trimmed by 4 bases and V by 3 bases; bases with no gene match: 17. There are 18 residues in the CDR3. In germline, CDR1 is SGHNT, CDR2 YYREEE (reference sequence). The CDR3 loop reads CASSSGGMGGMVSDTQYF. The CDR3 coding sequence is TGTGCCAGCAGCTCGGGGGGAATGGGCGGGATGGTCTCAGATACGCAGTATTTT.

The chain links TRBV2 to TRBJ2-5, with TRBD2 as a possible D gene (6 bases). Trimming removed 4 bases at V and 2 bases at J, with 8 bases between. Germline V gene lookup returns CDR1 SNHLY and CDR2 FYNNEI. This CDR3 is built from 13 residues. CDR3 nucleotide sequence: TGTGCCAGCAGTGTTAGCGGTCAAGAGACCCAGTACTTC. Protein product: CASSVSGQETQYF.

This rearrangement joins TRBV6-6 to TRBJ2-1, with 8 positions matching TRBD1. This CDR3 comprises 15 residues. CDR1 and CDR2 (germline): MNHNY, SVGAGI (reference sequence). The trim removed 6 bases at V and 5 bases at J, leaving 9 bases unmatched. In nucleotides, the CDR3 is TGTGCCAGCAGACCGTCCGGGACAGGTGACAATGAGCAGTTCTTC. Its translation is CASRPSGTGDNEQFF.

The V gene is TRBV10-3, the J gene TRBJ2-7; tentative D call: TRBD2 (5 bases). The V gene lost 3 bases and the J gene lost 0 bases, with 12 bases spanning the gap. Germline lookup yields CDR1 ENHRY and CDR2 SYGVKD. The CDR3 has 15 residues. CDR3 bases: TGTGCCATCAGTGACCGGGGTACAAGCTCCTACGAGCAGTACTTC. This sequence encodes CAISDRGTSSYEQYF.

This chain connects TRBV27 to TRBJ2-7; 10 bases match TRBD1. The V and J ends lost 5 bases and 7 bases, in that order; junction bases with no gene match: 14. The CDR3 is 16 amino acids. Germline assignment: CDR1 MNHEY and CDR2 SMNVEV (reference sequence). CDR3 residues: CASSPRSPDRGPEQYF. The CDR3 coding sequence is TGTGCCAGCAGTCCCCGATCGCCCGACAGGGGGCCGGAGCAGTACTTC.

V is TRBV28 and J is TRBJ1-1; TRBD1 is a possible D gene (6 bases). Germline V lookup: CDR1 MDHEN, CDR2 SYDVKM. The CDR3 contains 18 residues. Trimming removed 5 bases at V and 0 bases at J, with 22 bases between. CDR3 DNA: TGTGCCAGCAGTCCGGGGGGCGGGGCAAGTTTTATGAACACTGAAGCTTTCTTT. Translation gives CASSPGGGASFMNTEAFF.

This clone was observed once. The J gene is TRBJ2-7, the V gene TRBV6-6; D perhaps matches TRBD1 (6 bases). In germline, CDR1 is MNHNY, CDR2 SVGAGI (reference sequence). V was trimmed by 2 bases and J by 5 bases, leaving 13 bases between them. The CDR3 is 14 amino acids. CDR3: CASSYGTAGDEQYF. Written as DNA, the CDR3 is TGTGCCAGCAGTTACGGGACCGCAGGGGACGAGCAGTACTTC.

The V and J genes are TRBV10-3 and TRBJ2-7, with 9 bases fitting TRBD1. The CDR3 loop spans 15 amino acids. With 2 bases clipped from V and 6 bases from J, the junction kept 8 bases outside the gene matches. Per the germline V gene, CDR1 is ENHRY and CDR2 is SYGVKD. The CDR3 region is CAISEQGQGLAEQYF. The CDR3 DNA is TGTGCCATCAGTGAGCAAGGACAGGGGCTTGCCGAGCAGTACTTC.

The V gene is TRBV10-2, the J gene TRBJ2-5; 8 positions agree with TRBD2. The CDR3 contains 16 residues. Germline loops: CDR1 WSHSY, CDR2 SAAADI. V gave up 8 bases and J gave up 4 bases; unmatched junction bases: 15. The CDR3 DNA is TGCGCCAGCTCTTTCTCGGGGGGGGATAGAATAGAGACCCAGTACTTC. This codes for CASSFSGGDRIETQYF.

The rearrangement uses TRBV5-1 and TRBJ2-3; 7 bases match TRBD1. Germline lookup yields CDR1 SGHRS and CDR2 YFSETQ. Trimming at V came to 4 bases and at J to 1 base, leaving 3 bases not matched to a gene. The CDR3 covers 14 residues. The CDR3 loop reads CASSAGTGTDTQYF. As DNA, the CDR3 is TGCGCCAGCAGCGCCGGGACAGGCACAGATACGCAGTATTTT. The whole variable domain, filled in from reference TRBV5-1 and TRBJ2-3, reads KAGVTQTPRYLIKTRGQQVTLSCSPISGHRSVSWYQQTPGQGLQFLFEYFSETQRNKGNFPGRFSGRQFSNSRSEMNVSTLELGDSALYLCASSAGTGTDTQYFGPGTRLTVL.

Here the CDR3 reads CASSQVPGANYNEQFF. The CDR3 DNA is TGTGCCAGCAGCCAGGTACCGGGAGCCAACTACAATGAGCAGTTCTTC. The genes are TRBV11-2 and TRBJ2-1; possibly TRBD2 for D (6 bases). Germline V gene data show CDR1 as SGHAT and CDR2 as FQNNGV. The V and J ends lost 5 bases and 3 bases respectively, with 17 bases between them. The CDR3 covers 16 residues. Based on the CDR3 plus reference TRBV11-2 and TRBJ2-1, the full variable domain is EAGVAQSPRYKIIEKRQSVAFWCNPISGHATLYWYQQILGQGPKLLIQFQNNGVVDDSQLPKDRFSAERLKGVDSTLKIQPAKLEDSAVYLCASSQVPGANYNEQFFGPGTRLTVL.

The rearrangement uses TRBV4-2 and TRBJ2-2, with a weak D call TRBD1 (6 bases). Germline CDR1 is LGHNA and CDR2 is YNFKEQ. Trimming removed 4 bases at V and 1 base at J, with 10 bases between. CDR3 length equals 15 residues. The CDR3 reads CASSLSTGNTGELFF. In DNA, the CDR3 is TGTGCCAGCAGCCTCTCGACAGGGAACACCGGGGAGCTGTTTTTT.

This clone was counted a few times. The chain couples TRBV5-1 to TRBJ1-4; D remains ambiguous. Trimming removed 4 bases at V and 0 bases at J, with 7 bases between. Germline lookup yields CDR1 SGHRS and CDR2 YFSETQ. This CDR3 comprises 14 residues. The DNA of the CDR3 is TGCGCCAGCAGCCCCCAGGCAACTAATGAAAAACTGTTTTTT. As protein: CASSPQATNEKLFF.

This chain connects TRBV6-5 to TRBJ1-5, with a tentative D call TRBD1 (6 bases). There are 15 residues in the CDR3. Germline V gives CDR1 MNHEY, CDR2 SVGAGI. V gave up 5 bases and J gave up 7 bases, with 18 bases separating them. CDR3 amino acids: CASSATTGPGQPQHF. The CDR3 DNA is TGTGCCAGCAGTGCCACTACAGGGCCCGGACAGCCCCAGCATTTT.

There are a few counts of this clone. The chain has TRBV5-1 and TRBJ2-6, with a tentative D call TRBD1 (5 bases). V lost 0 bases and J lost 1, with 14 bases in between. Germline V CDR1 and CDR2: SGHRS, YFSETQ. The CDR3 extends over 18 amino acids. CDR3 residues: CASSLEGFAVSGANVLTF. CDR3 bases: TGCGCCAGCAGCTTGGAGGGGTTCGCGGTTTCTGGGGCCAACGTCCTGACTTTC.

Concerning this clone itself: The junction shows a germline mismatch at one end, possibly a read error. The rearrangement joins TRBV6-1 to TRBJ1-1; D possibly corresponds to TRBD1 (6 bases). The CDR3 covers 15 residues. Germline values: CDR1 MNHNS, CDR2 SASEGT. The CDR3 DNA is TGTGCCGGCAGTGAAGTTGGGACACTGAACACTGAAGCTTTCTTT. Amino acids: CAGSEVGTLNTEAFF.

The V and J genes are TRBV30 and TRBJ1-4, with TRBD1 identical over 7 bases. V lost 0 bases, J lost 8 bases, and 6 bases stayed unmatched. This CDR3 contains 14 residues. The germline V gene has CDR1 GTSNPN and CDR2 SVGIG (reference sequence). DNA of the CDR3: TGTGCCTGGAGTGTAACAGGGGAAGACGAAAAACTGTTTTTT. As protein: CAWSVTGEDEKLFF.